This is a list of T cell receptor beta chains from one sample in a study of response to subunit inactivated influenza vaccine. Using its own MiXCR run on the RT-PCR reads, TCRdb lists one record per CDR3 protein. The sample has hundreds of thousands of distinct CDR3 sequences; 14% are singletons. The specimen comprised PBMCs from blood, sampled about 14 days before vaccination. These receptors were taken from a man in his fifties or sixties who received an inactivated influenza vaccine. CDR3s include the opening cysteine and the closing phenylalanine or tryptophan. Each record gives: CDR3 protein, CDR3 DNA, D gene, V gene, J gene, clone size. D genes are given only for firm matches. Rows give clone size only sometimes, using once, few, many, or a class for an expanded clone.

CASSLELGTAGTGELFF	TGTGCCAGCAGCTTAGAATTGGGGACGGCGGGCACCGGGGAGCTGTTTTTT	-	TRBV7-6	TRBJ2-2	few
CSARLPSGATDTQYF	TGCAGTGCTAGATTGCCTAGCGGAGCCACAGATACGCAGTATTTT	TRBD2	TRBV20-1	TRBJ2-3	few
CASSSRTSSYEQYF	TGCGCCAGCAGCTCCAGGACGAGCTCCTACGAGCAGTACTTC	-	TRBV5-1	TRBJ2-7	few
CASSTEYLTGGQPQHF	TGTGCCAGCAGCACCGAATATCTGACAGGGGGACAGCCCCAGCATTTT	TRBD1	TRBV12-3/TRBV12-4	TRBJ1-5	many
CASSDDFSGNTIYF	TGTGCCAGCAGTGATGATTTCTCTGGAAACACCATATATTTT	-	TRBV6-1	TRBJ1-3	-
CATRDRGSYNEQFF	TGTGCCACCAGGGACAGGGGTTCCTACAATGAGCAGTTCTTC	TRBD1	TRBV24-1	TRBJ2-1	-
CASRGQGTNEKLFF	TGTGCCAGCAGGGGACAGGGTACTAATGAAAAACTGTTTTTT	TRBD1	TRBV7-9	TRBJ1-4	-
CASSPGQGRVNEQFF	TGTGCCAGCAGTCCGGGACAGGGGAGGGTCAATGAGCAGTTCTTC	TRBD1	TRBV12-3/TRBV12-4	TRBJ2-1	few
CASSFGSSQYF	TGTGCCAGCAGTTTCGGGAGTTCGCAGTATTTT	-	TRBV6-5	TRBJ2-3	few
CASSLGASGRLSDTQYF	TGTGCCAGCAGCTTAGGCGCTAGCGGGCGGCTGTCGGATACGCAGTATTTT	TRBD2	TRBV7-9	TRBJ2-3	few
CASRGDWRTSTDTQYF	TGTGCCAGCAGGGGGGACTGGAGAACTAGCACAGATACGCAGTATTTT	-	TRBV28	TRBJ2-3	few
CASRDTDTQYF	TGTGCCAGCAGAGACACAGATACGCAGTATTTT	-	TRBV12-3/TRBV12-4	TRBJ2-3	many
CASSLEQRGYNEQFF	TGTGCCAGCAGCTTAGAACAGCGGGGGTACAATGAGCAGTTCTTC	TRBD2	TRBV7-9	TRBJ2-1	few
CASSVGPADEQYF	TGTGCCAGCAGCGTGGGACCGGCCGACGAGCAGTACTTC	-	TRBV9	TRBJ2-7	few
CASSEWGAEAFF	TGTGCCAGCAGTGAGTGGGGAGCTGAAGCTTTCTTT	-	TRBV2	TRBJ1-1	-
CASSLEGTIHEQYF	TGCGCCAGCAGCTTGGAGGGGACGATTCACGAGCAGTACTTC	-	TRBV5-1	TRBJ2-7	many
CASRPLAGSTYEQYF	TGTGCCAGCAGACCCCTAGCGGGGTCCACCTACGAGCAGTACTTC	TRBD2	TRBV5-4	TRBJ2-7	-
CSVEGGTGRYEQYF	TGCAGCGTTGAAGGGGGCACAGGGCGGTACGAGCAGTACTTC	-	TRBV29-1	TRBJ2-7	few
CASSQLRTGRVQETQYF	TGCGCCAGCAGCCAACTGCGGACAGGGAGGGTCCAAGAGACCCAGTACTTC	-	TRBV4-1	TRBJ2-5	few
CASSWTEEKLFF	TGTGCCAGCAGTTGGACAGAGGAAAAACTGTTTTTT	-	TRBV2	TRBJ1-4	-
CSAGQGNMNTEAFF	TGCAGCGCGGGACAGGGGAATATGAACACTGAAGCTTTCTTT	TRBD1	TRBV29-1	TRBJ1-1	many
CSVGLHGRGETQYF	TGCAGCGTTGGACTCCACGGCAGGGGAGAGACCCAGTACTTC	-	TRBV29-1	TRBJ2-5	many
CASRLQGTQYF	TGTGCCAGCAGATTACAGGGGACGCAGTATTTT	TRBD1	TRBV12-3/TRBV12-4	TRBJ2-3	-
CASSYSPADTYNEQFF	TGTGCCAGCAGTTACTCCCCGGCGGATACCTACAATGAGCAGTTCTTC	-	TRBV6-5	TRBJ2-1	few
CAISDGTNSGETQYF	TGTGCCATCAGTGATGGGACAAATTCGGGGGAGACCCAGTACTTC	-	TRBV10-3	TRBJ2-5	few
CASREGQGVYNEQFF	TGTGCCAGCAGGGAAGGACAGGGGGTATACAATGAGCAGTTCTTC	TRBD1	TRBV6-1	TRBJ2-1	-
CSASGNTEAFF	TGCAGTGCTAGTGGGAACACTGAAGCTTTCTTT	-	TRBV20-1	TRBJ1-1	many
CASSLRGHSSYEQYF	TGTGCCAGCAGCCTCAGAGGACACTCCTCCTACGAGCAGTACTTC	-	TRBV14	TRBJ2-7	-
CASSLISGLAGGNEQFF	TGTGCCAGCAGCTTGATATCAGGACTAGCGGGAGGAAATGAGCAGTTCTTC	TRBD2	TRBV7-3	TRBJ2-1	few
CASGLDPTGELFF	TGTGCCAGCGGACTAGATCCCACCGGGGAGCTGTTTTTT	TRBD2	TRBV7-2	TRBJ2-2	many
CASSLEGLAIGEQFF	TGTGCCAGCAGCTTAGAAGGACTAGCTATCGGTGAGCAGTTCTTC	TRBD2	TRBV7-9	TRBJ2-1	few
CASSPDRGYEQFF	TGCGCCAGCAGCCCAGACAGGGGCTATGAGCAGTTCTTC	TRBD1	TRBV4-1	TRBJ2-1	few
CASSFGQDNSPLHF	TGTGCCAGCAGCTTTGGACAGGATAATTCACCCCTCCACTTT	TRBD1	TRBV7-9	TRBJ1-6	-
CSVKVRGTGNTEAFF	TGCAGCGTTAAGGTCCGGGGTACAGGGAACACTGAAGCTTTCTTT	-	TRBV29-1	TRBJ1-1	many
CASSQGQSNEKLFF	TGTGCCAGCAGCCAAGGACAGTCTAATGAAAAACTGTTTTTT	-	TRBV3-1	TRBJ1-4	-
CASSPSTRGRGETQYF	TGTGCCAGCAGTCCCTCCACCAGGGGTAGGGGAGAGACCCAGTACTTC	-	TRBV12-3/TRBV12-4	TRBJ2-5	few
CAISESRVGEETQYF	TGTGCCATCAGTGAGTCCCGTGTGGGGGAAGAGACCCAGTACTTC	-	TRBV10-3	TRBJ2-5	many
CSGGLGYEQYF	TGCAGCGGGGGACTCGGATACGAGCAGTACTTC	-	TRBV29-1	TRBJ2-7	few
CASTPTGQGNYEQYF	TGTGCCAGCACCCCAACGGGACAGGGAAACTACGAGCAGTACTTC	TRBD1	TRBV27	TRBJ2-7	few
CSARDVDRGHEQYF	TGCAGTGCTAGAGATGTGGACAGGGGCCACGAGCAGTACTTC	TRBD1	TRBV20-1	TRBJ2-7	many
CASSPLGAGQPQHF	TGTGCCAGCAGTCCCCTGGGGGCAGGACAGCCCCAGCATTTT	-	TRBV12-3/TRBV12-4	TRBJ1-5	-
CSVEVGKTGTGELFF	TGCAGCGTTGAAGTAGGGAAAACAGGCACCGGGGAGCTGTTTTTT	-	TRBV29-1	TRBJ2-2	-
CASSLGDRRTQYF	TGTGCCAGCAGTTTAGGGGACAGGCGAACCCAGTACTTC	TRBD1	TRBV11-3	TRBJ2-5	-
CASLNNREDTQYF	TGTGCCAGCCTAAACAACAGGGAAGATACGCAGTATTTT	-	TRBV6-2/TRBV6-3	TRBJ2-3	few
CATSDLPSFTGGNEQFF	TGTGCCACCAGTGATTTGCCCTCTTTCACAGGGGGCAATGAGCAGTTCTTC	TRBD1	TRBV24-1	TRBJ2-1	few
CASSQPTGGSSPLHF	TGTGCCAGCAGCCAACCTACAGGGGGAAGTTCACCCCTCCACTTT	TRBD1	TRBV4-2	TRBJ1-6	-
CASSLGVAGNQPQHF	TGTGCCAGCAGCTTGGGGGTTGCGGGCAATCAGCCCCAGCATTTT	-	TRBV7-9	TRBJ1-5	many
CAISEGRADTQYF	TGTGCCATCAGTGAAGGGCGCGCCGATACGCAGTATTTT	-	TRBV10-3	TRBJ2-3	-
CSVWGHNYGYTF	TGCAGCGTTTGGGGGCATAACTATGGCTACACCTTC	-	TRBV29-1	TRBJ1-2	-
CASRLTPTNYGYTF	TGTGCCAGCAGATTGACACCAACTAACTATGGCTACACCTTC	-	TRBV6-4	TRBJ1-2	-
CASSTGQNVANTGELFF	TGTGCCAGCAGCACGGGACAGAACGTCGCGAACACCGGGGAGCTGTTTTTT	TRBD1	TRBV6-1	TRBJ2-2	few
CSASGLRVRVSTEAFF	TGCAGTGCTAGTGGCCTCAGGGTTAGGGTGAGCACTGAAGCTTTCTTT	-	TRBV20-1	TRBJ1-1	many
CSARSMAGGGADTQYF	TGCAGTGCTAGAAGTATGGCGGGAGGTGGGGCAGATACGCAGTATTTT	TRBD2	TRBV20-1	TRBJ2-3	few
CASSRDSGQGTGELFF	TGCGCCAGCAGCCGAGATTCCGGCCAGGGTACCGGGGAGCTGTTTTTT	-	TRBV4-1	TRBJ2-2	few
CASSLGWAEAFF	TGTGCCAGCAGCTTAGGGTGGGCTGAAGCTTTCTTT	-	TRBV7-2	TRBJ1-1	-
CASSQGLAGGLFSTDTQYF	TGTGCCAGCAGCCAAGGACTAGCGGGGGGGCTTTTTAGCACAGATACGCAGTATTTT	TRBD2	TRBV4-2	TRBJ2-3	few
CASSLRGLSYNEQFF	TGTGCCAGCAGCTTGAGGGGGCTCTCCTACAATGAGCAGTTCTTC	TRBD1	TRBV11-2	TRBJ2-1	many
CASSYGDPDTQYF	TGTGCCAGCAGTTACGGGGACCCAGATACGCAGTATTTT	-	TRBV6-5	TRBJ2-3	-
CASTGTQVIYNEQFF	TGTGCCAGCACCGGGACTCAGGTCATCTACAATGAGCAGTTCTTC	-	TRBV6-1	TRBJ2-1	-
CASSQVANYEQYF	TGTGCCAGCAGCCAAGTGGCGAACTACGAGCAGTACTTC	-	TRBV14	TRBJ2-7	few